The TCR beta chain described here comes from a study of blood T cell repertoires in COVID-19. Study summary: Specimens from acute and convalescent COVID-19 originated in the United States, Italy and Spain.

Produced via immunoSEQ multiplex PCR; TCRdb's table is partial and in-frame only. The sample records 200,000 to 250,000 clones, around 90% being singletons. J was trimmed by 4 bases and V by 9 bases; bases with no gene match: 10. The germline gives CDR1 LNHDA, CDR2 SQIVND (reference sequence). The CDR3 loop spans 15 amino acids. Sequencing input: PBMCs or T cells enriched from blood (not recorded which). The rearrangement joins TRBV19 to TRBJ2-1, with 9 bases identical to TRBD1. This sequence was found in a woman aged 30 to 39 who had been exposed to COVID-19. The CDR3 DNA is TGTGCCAGCACCGTGGACAGGGGTTCATACAATGAGCAGTTCTTC. Protein: CASTVDRGSYNEQFF.